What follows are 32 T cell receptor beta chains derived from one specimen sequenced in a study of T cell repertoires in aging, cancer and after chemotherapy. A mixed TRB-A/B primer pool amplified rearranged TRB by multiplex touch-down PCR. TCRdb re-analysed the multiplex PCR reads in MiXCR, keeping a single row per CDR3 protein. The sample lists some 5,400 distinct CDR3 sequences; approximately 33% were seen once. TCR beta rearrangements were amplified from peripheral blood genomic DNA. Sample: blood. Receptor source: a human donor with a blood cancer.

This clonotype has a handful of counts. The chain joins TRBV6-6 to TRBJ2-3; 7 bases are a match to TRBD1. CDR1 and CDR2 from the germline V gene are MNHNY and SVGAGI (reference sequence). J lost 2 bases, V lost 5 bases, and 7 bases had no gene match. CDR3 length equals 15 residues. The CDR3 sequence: CASSKGASFTDTQYF. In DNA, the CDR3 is TGTGCCAGCAGTAAGGGGGCCTCTTTCACAGATACGCAGTATTTT.

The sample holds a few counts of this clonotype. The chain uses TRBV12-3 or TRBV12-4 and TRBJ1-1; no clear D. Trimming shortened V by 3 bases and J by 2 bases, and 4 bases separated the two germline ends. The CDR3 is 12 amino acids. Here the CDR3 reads CASSFGNTEAFF. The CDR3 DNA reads TGTGCCAGCAGTTTCGGTAACACTGAAGCTTTCTTT.

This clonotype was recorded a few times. The CDR3 region is CASSIVRASNQPQHF. CDR3 nucleotides: TGTGCCAGTAGTATAGTTCGGGCCTCCAATCAGCCCCAGCATTTT. The chain recombines TRBV19 with TRBJ1-5; D uncertain. Germline V gene sequence: CDR1 LNHDA, CDR2 SQIVND (reference sequence). Between the trimmed V and J ends, which lost 1 base and 3 bases, there was a span of 10 bases. There are 15 residues in the CDR3. The full variable domain, with the rest looked up from reference TRBV19 and TRBJ1-5, is DGGITQSPKYLFRKEGQNVTLSCEQNLNHDAMYWYRQDPGQGLRLIYYSQIVNDFQKGDIAEGYSVSREKKESFPLTVTSAQKNPTAFYLCASSIVRASNQPQHFGDGTRLSIL.

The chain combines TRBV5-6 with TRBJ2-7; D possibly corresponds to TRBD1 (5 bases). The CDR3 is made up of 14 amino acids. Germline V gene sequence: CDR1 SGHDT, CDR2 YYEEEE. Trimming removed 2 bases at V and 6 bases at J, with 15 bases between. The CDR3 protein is CASSFQGGLFEQYF. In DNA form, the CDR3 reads TGTGCCAGCAGCTTCCAGGGCGGCCTCTTCGAGCAGTACTTC.

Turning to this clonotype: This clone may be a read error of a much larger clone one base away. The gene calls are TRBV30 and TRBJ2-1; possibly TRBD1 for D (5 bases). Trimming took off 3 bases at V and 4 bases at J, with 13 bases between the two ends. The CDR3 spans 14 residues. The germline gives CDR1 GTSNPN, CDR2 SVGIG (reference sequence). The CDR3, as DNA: TGTGCCTGGAGCAAGGGGTTGGGGTACAATGAGCAGTTCTTC. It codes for CAWSKGLGYNEQFF.

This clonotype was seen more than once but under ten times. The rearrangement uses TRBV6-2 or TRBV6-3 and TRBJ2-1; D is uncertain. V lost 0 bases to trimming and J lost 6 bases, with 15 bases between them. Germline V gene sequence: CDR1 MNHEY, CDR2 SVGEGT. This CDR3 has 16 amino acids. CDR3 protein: CASSYSAPSVGNEQFF. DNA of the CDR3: TGTGCCAGCAGTTACTCGGCTCCTTCAGTAGGCAATGAGCAGTTCTTC.

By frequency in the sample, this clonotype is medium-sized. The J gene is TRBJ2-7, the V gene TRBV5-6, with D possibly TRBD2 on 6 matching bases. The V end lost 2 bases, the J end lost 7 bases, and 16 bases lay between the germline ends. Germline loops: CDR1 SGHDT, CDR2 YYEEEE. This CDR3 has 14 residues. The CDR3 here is CASSFRARGWEQYF. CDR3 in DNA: TGTGCCAGCAGCTTTAGGGCTCGGGGGTGGGAGCAGTACTTC.

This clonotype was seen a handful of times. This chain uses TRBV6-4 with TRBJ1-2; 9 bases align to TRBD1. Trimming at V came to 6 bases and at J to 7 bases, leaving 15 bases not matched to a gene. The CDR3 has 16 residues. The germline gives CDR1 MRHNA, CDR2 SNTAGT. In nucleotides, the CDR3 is TGTGCCAGCAGCGAGCGGGGACAGGGATCCGCCCGTGGCTACACCTTC. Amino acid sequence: CASSERGQGSARGYTF.

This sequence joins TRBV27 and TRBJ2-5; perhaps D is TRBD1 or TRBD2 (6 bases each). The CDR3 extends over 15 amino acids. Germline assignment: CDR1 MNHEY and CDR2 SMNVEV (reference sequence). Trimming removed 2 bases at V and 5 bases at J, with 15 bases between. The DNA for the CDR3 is TGTGCCAGCAGTTTAAGGAGGGGGTATAGGGAGACCCAGTACTTC. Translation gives CASSLRRGYRETQYF.

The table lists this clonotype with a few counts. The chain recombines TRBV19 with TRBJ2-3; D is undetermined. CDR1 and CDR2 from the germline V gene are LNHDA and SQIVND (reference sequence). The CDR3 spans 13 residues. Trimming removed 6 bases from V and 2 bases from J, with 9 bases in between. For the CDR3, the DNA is TGTGCCAGTAGCTTCCTGAACACAGATACGCAGTATTTT. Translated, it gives CASSFLNTDTQYF.

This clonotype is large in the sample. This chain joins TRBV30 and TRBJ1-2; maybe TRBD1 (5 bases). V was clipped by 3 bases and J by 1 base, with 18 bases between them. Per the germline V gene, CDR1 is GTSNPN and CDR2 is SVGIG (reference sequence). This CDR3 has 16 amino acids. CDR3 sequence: CAWSLGDGRFNYGYTF. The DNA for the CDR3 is TGTGCCTGGAGCTTAGGGGACGGCCGATTTAACTATGGCTACACCTTC.

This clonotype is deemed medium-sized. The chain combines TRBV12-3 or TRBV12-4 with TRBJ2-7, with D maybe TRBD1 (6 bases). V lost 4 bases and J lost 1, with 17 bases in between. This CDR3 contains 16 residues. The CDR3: CASSSPVQGFSYEQYF. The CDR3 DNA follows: TGTGCCAGCAGTTCGCCCGTACAGGGTTTTTCCTACGAGCAGTACTTC.

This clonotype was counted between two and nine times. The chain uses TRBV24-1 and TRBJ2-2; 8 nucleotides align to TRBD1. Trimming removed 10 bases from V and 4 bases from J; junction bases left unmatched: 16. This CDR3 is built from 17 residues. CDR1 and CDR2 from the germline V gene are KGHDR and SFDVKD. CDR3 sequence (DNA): TGTGCCACTCAGGACAGGGCGGACATTGCGGGCACCGGGGAGCTGTTTTTT. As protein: CATQDRADIAGTGELFF.

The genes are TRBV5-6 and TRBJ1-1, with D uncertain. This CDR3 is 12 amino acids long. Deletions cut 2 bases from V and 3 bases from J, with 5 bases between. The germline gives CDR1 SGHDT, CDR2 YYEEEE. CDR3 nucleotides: TGTGCCAGCAGCTTCCGGGACACTGAAGCTTTCTTT. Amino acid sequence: CASSFRDTEAFF.

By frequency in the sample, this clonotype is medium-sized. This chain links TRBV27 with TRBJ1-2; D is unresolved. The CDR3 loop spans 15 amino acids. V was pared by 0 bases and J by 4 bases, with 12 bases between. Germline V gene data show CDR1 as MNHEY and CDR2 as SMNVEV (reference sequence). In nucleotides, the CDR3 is TGTGCCAGCAGTTTATCGGAGAGGCCGATCTATGGCTACACCTTC. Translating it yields CASSLSERPIYGYTF.

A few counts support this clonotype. The CDR3 loop is CASSFTKNTGELFF. CDR3 DNA: TGTGCCAGCAGTTTTACCAAAAACACCGGGGAGCTGTTTTTT. J is TRBJ2-2 and V is TRBV27; D unresolved. Between the trimmed V and J ends, which lost 3 bases and 2 bases, there was a span of 7 bases. The CDR3 sequence is 14 residues long. The germline V gene has CDR1 MNHEY and CDR2 SMNVEV (reference sequence).

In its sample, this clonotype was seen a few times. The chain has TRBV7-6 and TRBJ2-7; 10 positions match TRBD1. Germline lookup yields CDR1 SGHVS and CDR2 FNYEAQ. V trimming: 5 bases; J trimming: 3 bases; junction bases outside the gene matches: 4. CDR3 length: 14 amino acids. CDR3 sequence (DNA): TGTGCCAGCAGCCCCGGACAGGGGGTCTACGAGCAGTACTTC. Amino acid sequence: CASSPGQGVYEQYF.

CDR3 in amino acids: CASSLEQGLVYGYTF. CDR3 bases: TGCGCCAGCAGCTTGGAACAGGGGTTGGTCTATGGCTACACCTTC. The chain carries TRBV5-1 and TRBJ1-2, with 7 positions matching TRBD1. This CDR3 spans 15 amino acids. J lost 4 bases, V lost 0 bases, and 6 bases had no gene match. Germline CDR1 and CDR2: SGHRS and YFSETQ.

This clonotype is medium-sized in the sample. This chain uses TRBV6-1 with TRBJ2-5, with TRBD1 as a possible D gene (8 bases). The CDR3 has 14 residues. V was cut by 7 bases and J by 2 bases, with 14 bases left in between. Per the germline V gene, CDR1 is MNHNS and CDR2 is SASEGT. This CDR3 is CASTHRGGQETQYF. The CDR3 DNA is TGTGCCAGCACCCACAGGGGGGGACAAGAGACCCAGTACTTC.

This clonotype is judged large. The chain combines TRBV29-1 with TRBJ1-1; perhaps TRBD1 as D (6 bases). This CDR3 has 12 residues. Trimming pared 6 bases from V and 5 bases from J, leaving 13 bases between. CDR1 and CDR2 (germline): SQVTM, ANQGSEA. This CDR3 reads CSVTGSLTEAFF. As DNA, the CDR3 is TGCAGCGTGACAGGTTCGTTGACTGAAGCTTTCTTT.

The CDR3 protein is CSAPGGEGRSSTDTQYF. The CDR3 region has the DNA TGCAGTGCCCCCGGTGGGGAGGGTCGCTCTAGCACAGATACGCAGTATTTT. V gene TRBV20-1 combines with J gene TRBJ2-3; 7 nucleotides agree with TRBD2. This CDR3 contains 17 residues. The ends lost 6 bases at V and 0 bases at J; junction bases unmatched: 15. The germline CDR1 and CDR2 sequences are DFQATT and SNEGSKA (reference sequence).

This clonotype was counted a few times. CDR3 protein: CASSEQGTTEAFF. In DNA, the CDR3 is TGTGCCAGCAGCGAACAGGGTACGACTGAAGCTTTCTTT. The chain combines TRBV7-9 with TRBJ1-1, with D perhaps TRBD1 (6 bases). Germline V lookup: CDR1 SEHNR, CDR2 FQNEAQ (reference sequence). The CDR3 has 13 amino acids. Trimming took off 5 bases at V and 5 bases at J, with 12 bases between the two ends.

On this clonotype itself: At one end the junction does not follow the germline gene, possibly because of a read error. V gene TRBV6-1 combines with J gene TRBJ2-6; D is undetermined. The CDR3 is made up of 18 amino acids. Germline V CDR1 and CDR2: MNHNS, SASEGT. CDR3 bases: TGTGCCAGCAGTTACGAAGGAACACTTCGCTCTGGGGTCAACGTCCTGACTTTC. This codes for CASSYEGTLRSGVNVLTF.

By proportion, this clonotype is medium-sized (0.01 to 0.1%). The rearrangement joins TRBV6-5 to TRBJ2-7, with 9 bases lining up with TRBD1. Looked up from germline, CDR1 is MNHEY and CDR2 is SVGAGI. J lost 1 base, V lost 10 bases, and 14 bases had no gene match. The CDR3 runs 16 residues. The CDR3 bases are TGTGCCACCCAACCAGGGGTGGGACAGGGTTCCTACGAGCAGTACTTC. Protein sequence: CATQPGVGQGSYEQYF.

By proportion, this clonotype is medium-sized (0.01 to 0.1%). CDR3 nucleotide sequence: TGTGCCAGCAGTCCCTATCACAGGGCTTCAGAGACCCAGTACTTC. Its translation: CASSPYHRASETQYF. This rearrangement joins TRBV5-6 to TRBJ2-5, with D possibly being TRBD1 (6 bases). Germline V gene sequence: CDR1 SGHDT, CDR2 YYEEEE. Deletions cut 5 bases from V and 4 bases from J, with 18 bases between. The CDR3 covers 15 residues.

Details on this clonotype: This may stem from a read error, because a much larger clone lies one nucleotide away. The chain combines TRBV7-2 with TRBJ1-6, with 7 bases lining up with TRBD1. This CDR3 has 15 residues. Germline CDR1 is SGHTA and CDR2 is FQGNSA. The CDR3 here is CASSLGNRGNLPLHF. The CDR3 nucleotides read TGTGCCAGCAGCTTAGGGAACAGGGGTAATTTACCCCTCCACTTT.

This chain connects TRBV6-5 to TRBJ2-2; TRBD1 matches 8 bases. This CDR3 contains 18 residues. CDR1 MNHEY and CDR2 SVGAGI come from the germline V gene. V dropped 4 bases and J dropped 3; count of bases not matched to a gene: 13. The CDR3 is CASSSRTGILRDTGELFF. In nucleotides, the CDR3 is TGTGCCAGCAGTTCGCGGACAGGGATACTGCGCGACACCGGGGAGCTGTTTTTT.

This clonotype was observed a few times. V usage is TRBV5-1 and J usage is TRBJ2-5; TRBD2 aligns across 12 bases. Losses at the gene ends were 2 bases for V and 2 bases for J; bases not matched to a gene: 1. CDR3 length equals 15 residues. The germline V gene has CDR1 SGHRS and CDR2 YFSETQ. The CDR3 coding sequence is TGCGCCAGCAGCTTCCTAGCGGGGGGGCAAGAGACCCAGTACTTC. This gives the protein CASSFLAGGQETQYF.

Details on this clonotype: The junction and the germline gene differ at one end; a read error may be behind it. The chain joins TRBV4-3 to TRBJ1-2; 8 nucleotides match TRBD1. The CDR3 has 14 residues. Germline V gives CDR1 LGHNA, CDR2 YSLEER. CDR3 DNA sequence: TGTGCCAGCAGCCAACAGGGGGGGTACTATGGCTACACCTTC. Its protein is CASSQQGGYYGYTF.

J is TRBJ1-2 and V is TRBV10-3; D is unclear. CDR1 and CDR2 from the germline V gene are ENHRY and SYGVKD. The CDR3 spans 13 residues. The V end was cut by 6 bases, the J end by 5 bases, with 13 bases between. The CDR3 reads CAISSNPEYGYTF. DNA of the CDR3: TGTGCCATCAGCTCCAATCCCGAGTATGGCTACACCTTC.

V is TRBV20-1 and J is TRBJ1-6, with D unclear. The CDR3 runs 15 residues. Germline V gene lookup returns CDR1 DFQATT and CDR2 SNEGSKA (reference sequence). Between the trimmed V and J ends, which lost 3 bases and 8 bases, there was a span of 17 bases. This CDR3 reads CSARGFGVGDSPLHF. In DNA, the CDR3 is TGCAGTGCTAGGGGGTTTGGGGTCGGGGATTCACCCCTCCACTTT.

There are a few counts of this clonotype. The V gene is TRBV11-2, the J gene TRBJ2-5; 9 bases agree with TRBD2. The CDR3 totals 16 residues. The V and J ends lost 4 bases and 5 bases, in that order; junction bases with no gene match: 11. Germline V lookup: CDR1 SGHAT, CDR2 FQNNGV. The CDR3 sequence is CASSWGLAGRRETQYF. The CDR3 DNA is TGTGCCAGCAGCTGGGGACTAGCCGGGCGTCGGGAGACCCAGTACTTC.